What follows are 2 T cell receptor beta chains derived from one specimen sequenced in a study of identical twins. TCRdb passed the 5' RACE reads through MiXCR, listing each CDR3 protein once. Of 200,000 to 250,000 distinct CDR3 sequences in the sample, over 9.5% are singletons; the top ten hold roughly 10%. The specimen sequenced was memory T cells sorted from blood. All receptors derive from a man over 45 in good health.

The V and J genes are TRBV29-1 and TRBJ1-4; no firm D call. The CDR3 consists of 12 residues. V was shortened by 5 bases and J by 7 bases, with 11 bases between the two germline ends. CDR1 SQVTM and CDR2 ANQGSEA come from the germline V gene. The CDR3 is CSVSGPGEKLFF. The CDR3 nucleotides read TGCAGCGTTTCCGGACCGGGTGAAAAACTGTTTTTT.

The sample holds many counts of this clonotype. The chain couples TRBV7-9 to TRBJ1-1; D ambiguous. Germline CDR1 and CDR2: SEHNR and FQNEAQ (reference sequence). Trimming shortened V by 9 bases and J by 4 bases, and 18 bases separated the two germline ends. The CDR3 runs to 14 residues. For the CDR3, the DNA is TGTGCCAGTCAGAGCTTGGGCAGCATCACTGAAGCTTTCTTT. Translating it yields CASQSLGSITEAFF.